This T cell receptor (beta chain) was identified in a study of T cells after posttransplantation cyclophosphamide. The CDR3 consists of 15 residues. CDR1 SGHTA and CDR2 FQGNSA come from the germline V gene. The trim removed 3 bases at V and 7 bases at J, leaving 9 bases unmatched. This clone was found many times. The antigen is not known. Study-wide results and caveats: Blood and skin or GI T cell repertoires showed limited TRB overlap. After PTCy, TRB diversity resembled that of CNI/methotrexate controls.

TCRdb's table, derived via immunoSEQ multiplex PCR, lists solely in-frame clones and lacks some. The sample shows more than 4,500 clones, none of them appearing just once. Busulfan-fludarabine conditioning, marrow transplant, and cyclophosphamide on days +3 and +4 were administered. The chain uses TRBV7-2 and TRBJ2-3, with 8 bases identical to TRBD2. Specimen: PBMCs, collected around 380 days after allogeneic stem cell transplant with posttransplant cyclophosphamide. The sequence came from a male patient in his sixties or seventies who received an allogeneic stem cell transplant from a related donor, was CMV-positive, and had acute GVHD only. Some T cells may be transferred from the graft donor. The CDR3 DNA is TGTGCCAGCAGCTTGAGCGGGGGTCCATCTTATACGCAGTATTTT. Translation gives CASSLSGGPSYTQYF.